This entry features one T cell receptor (beta chain) sequence. This sample was taken from a study of blood T cell repertoires in COVID-19. The CDR3 has 17 amino acids. The assay was immunoSEQ multiplex PCR, and TCRdb's table has in-frame clones only and misses some. The repertoire holds 150,000 to 200,000 clones, with 79% as singletons. V is TRBV21-1 and J is TRBJ2-5; the table's D call, TRBD2, has no DNA check behind it. TRBV21-1 corresponds to a pseudogene. Sequencing input: peripheral blood. This clonotype originated in a woman in her thirties or forties with COVID-19, enrolled during active disease. CDR3 coding DNA: TGTGCCAGCAGCCCCGAGGGGGGGCTAGCGGGAGGAGAGACCCAGTACTTC. It is translated as CASSPEGGLAGGETQYF.